A single sample gave rise to the 15 T cell receptor beta chains below, sequenced in a study of blood T cell repertoires in COVID-19. Produced via immunoSEQ multiplex PCR; TCRdb's table is partial and in-frame only. The top ten hold around 8% of the sample, which has roughly 190,000 clones, 82% seen once. The sequenced sample consisted of peripheral blood. The receptors shown here come from a woman aged 55-69 years with COVID-19, enrolled during active disease.

The rearrangement uses TRBV6-1 and TRBJ1-1; D might be TRBD1 (6 bases). The CDR3 covers 14 residues. The V end was cut by 2 bases, the J end by 6 bases, with 13 bases between. Germline CDR1 is MNHNS and CDR2 is SASEGT. The CDR3 loop reads CASSEFLRGSEAFF. The DNA for the CDR3 is TGTGCCAGCAGTGAATTCCTCAGGGGTTCTGAAGCTTTCTTT.

This clone was counted between two and nine times. The V and J genes are TRBV29-1 and TRBJ2-1, with a tentative D call TRBD1 (6 bases). Per the germline V gene, CDR1 is SQVTM and CDR2 is ANQGSEA. V lost 7 bases and J 4 bases, leaving 8 bases between the germline ends. The CDR3 consists of 11 residues. CDR3 in amino acids: CSGQGYNEQFF. The CDR3 DNA is TGCAGCGGCCAGGGGTACAATGAGCAGTTCTTC.

The chain employs TRBV18 and TRBJ2-2; weak D call: TRBD1 (5 bases). Trimming removed 0 bases from V and 7 bases from J, with 9 bases in between. This CDR3 contains 14 residues. Germline V lookup: CDR1 KGHSH, CDR2 LQKENI. DNA for the CDR3: TGTGCCAGCTCACCACCGTCAGGGTTCGGGGAGCTGTTTTTT. This sequence encodes CASSPPSGFGELFF.

Written as DNA, the CDR3 is TGTGCCACCAGTGACCCGGGGGGGGACCAAGAGACCCAGTACTTC. It is translated as CATSDPGGDQETQYF. The J gene is TRBJ2-5, the V gene TRBV24-1; 8 bases agree with TRBD2. V lost 4 bases and J lost 0; bases outside the gene matches: 3. Germline V gene sequence: CDR1 KGHDR, CDR2 SFDVKD. CDR3 size: 15 residues.

The chain is built from TRBV19 and TRBJ2-5; TRBD2 matches at 8 bases. CDR3 length equals 13 residues. With 6 bases clipped from V and 2 bases from J, the junction kept 2 bases outside the gene matches. Per germline, CDR1 LNHDA and CDR2 SQIVND (reference sequence). CDR3 residues: CASSGREQETQYF. Written as DNA, the CDR3 is TGTGCCAGTAGCGGGAGGGAGCAAGAGACCCAGTACTTC.

This chain uses TRBV7-2 with TRBJ2-5; a weak D match, TRBD2 (5 bases). V lost 5 bases, J lost 1 base, and 11 bases lay in between. The CDR3 is 14 amino acids. Per the germline V gene, CDR1 is SGHTA and CDR2 is FQGNSA. CDR3: CASSRGKVQETQYF. The DNA for the CDR3 is TGTGCCAGCAGCCGGGGAAAGGTCCAAGAGACCCAGTACTTC.

The chain joins TRBV5-1 to TRBJ2-7, with a weak D call TRBD2 (7 bases). Germline V gene sequence: CDR1 SGHRS, CDR2 YFSETQ. CDR3 length: 16 residues. Trimming left V 1 base short and J 2 bases short, with 16 bases between. CDR3 coding DNA: TGCGCCAGCAGCTTGTTTGGCGGGGGCTTGCCCTACGAGCAGTACTTC. Its protein product is CASSLFGGGLPYEQYF.

The chain has TRBV5-1 and TRBJ1-1; TRBD1 matches at 10 bases. The V segment lost 0 bases and the J segment 4 bases; nucleotides outside the gene matches: 3. The CDR3 consists of 15 residues. Germline values: CDR1 SGHRS, CDR2 YFSETQ. The CDR3 sequence is CASSLAGTGATEAFF. Here the CDR3 DNA reads TGCGCCAGCAGCTTGGCCGGGACAGGGGCCACTGAAGCTTTCTTT.

This clone appeared once. V gene TRBV7-3 combines with J gene TRBJ2-2, with D possibly TRBD2 on 6 matching bases. V was trimmed by 1 base and J by 7 bases, leaving 7 bases between them. CDR3 length: 13 amino acids. Germline-derived CDR1 and CDR2 are SGHTA and FQGTGA. CDR3 residues: CASSLRGGGELFF. The CDR3 DNA is TGTGCCAGCAGCTTAAGGGGAGGCGGGGAGCTGTTTTTT.

A note on this clone: Other nucleotide sequences from this sample produce the same CDR3. The chain links TRBV3-1 (or the pseudogene TRBV3-2) to TRBJ2-6, with D hard to call. Trimming removed 0 bases at V and 0 bases at J, with 3 bases between. In germline, CDR1 is LGHDT, CDR2 YNNKEL (reference sequence). The CDR3 extends over 15 amino acids. In DNA form, the CDR3 reads TGTGCCAGCAGCCAAGATAGCTCTGGGGCCAACGTCCTGACTTTC. This translates into CASSQDSSGANVLTF.

This clone was counted a few times. The chain joins TRBV5-8 to TRBJ2-7; tentatively, D is TRBD1 (5 bases). CDR3 length: 14 residues. Looked up from germline, CDR1 is SGHTS and CDR2 is YDEGEE. V was clipped by 1 base and J by 0 bases, with 8 bases between them. The DNA of the CDR3 is TGTGCCAGCAGCTTGCTTAGGGGCTCCTACGAGCAGTACGTC. Protein: CASSLLRGSYEQYV.

This clone was counted only a few times. The chain is built from TRBV27 and TRBJ1-3; possibly TRBD1 for D (6 bases). Germline values: CDR1 MNHEY, CDR2 SMNVEV (reference sequence). CDR3 size: 16 residues. V was cut by 3 bases and J by 1 base, with 13 bases left in between. CDR3 nucleotide sequence: TGTGCCAGCAGTTTGGACAGCTCAAGGTCTGGAAACACCATATATTTT. Amino acids: CASSLDSSRSGNTIYF.

The chain uses TRBV29-1 and TRBJ1-4; D possibly corresponds to TRBD1 (6 bases). V was clipped by 6 bases and J by 3 bases, with 14 bases between them. The germline V gene has CDR1 SQVTM and CDR2 ANQGSEA. The CDR3 length is 14 residues. CDR3 residues: CSVAITGSNEKLFF. The CDR3 DNA sequence: TGCAGCGTGGCGATAACAGGGTCTAATGAAAAACTGTTTTTT.

The chain combines TRBV6-5 with TRBJ1-5, with 9 bases identical to TRBD1. V lost 5 bases to trimming and J lost 10 bases; unmatched junction nucleotides: 6. There are 13 residues in the CDR3. Germline CDR1 MNHEY, CDR2 SVGAGI. Here the CDR3 reads CASSPGQGRPQHF. The CDR3 DNA follows: TGTGCCAGCAGTCCGGGACAGGGACGACCCCAGCATTTT.

V is TRBV5-3 and J is TRBJ2-5; TRBD2 matches 8 bases. TRBV5-3 is reported as an ORF; its role is uncertain. The V segment lost 4 bases and the J segment 0 bases; nucleotides outside the gene matches: 11. This CDR3 comprises 17 residues. The CDR3, as DNA: TGTGCCAGAAGCCCCCCGAGCGGCGGGAGGTACCAAGAGACCCAGTACTTC. Its protein product is CARSPPSGGRYQETQYF.